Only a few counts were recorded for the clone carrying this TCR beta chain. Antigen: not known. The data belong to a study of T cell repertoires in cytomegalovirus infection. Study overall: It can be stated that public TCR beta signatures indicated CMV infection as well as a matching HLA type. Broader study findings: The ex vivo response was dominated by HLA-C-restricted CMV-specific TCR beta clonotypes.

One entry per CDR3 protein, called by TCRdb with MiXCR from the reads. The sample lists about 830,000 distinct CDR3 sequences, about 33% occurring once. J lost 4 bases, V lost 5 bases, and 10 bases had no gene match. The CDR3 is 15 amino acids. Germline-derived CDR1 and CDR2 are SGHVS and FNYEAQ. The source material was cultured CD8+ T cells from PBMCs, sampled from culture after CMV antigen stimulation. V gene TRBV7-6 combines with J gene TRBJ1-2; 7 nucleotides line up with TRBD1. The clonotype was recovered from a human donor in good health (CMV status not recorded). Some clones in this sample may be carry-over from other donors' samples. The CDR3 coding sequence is TGTGCCAGCAGCCCCCACCCGGCAGGGGGCTATGGCTACACCTTC. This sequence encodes CASSPHPAGGYGYTF.